This T cell receptor (beta chain) was sequenced for a study of tumor-infiltrating lymphocytes in localized non-small cell lung cancer. Study outcomes and limitations: Tumor T-cell fraction was not associated with recurrence-free survival. Available tissue quantity limited TCR sequencing to a patient subset.

The protocol was immunoSEQ multiplex PCR, while the TCRdb copy is restricted to in-frame clones and leaves out a portion. The profile shows 16,000 or so clones, 73% of them singletons. With regard to this clone: What it binds is not known.

The CDR3 is made up of 11 amino acids. Per the germline V gene, CDR1 is MDHEN and CDR2 is SYDVKM. The V gene end was trimmed by 9 bases and the J gene end by 9 bases; junction bases not matched to a gene: 7. Sequencing used lung tumor tissue. This TCR was sampled from a human donor with non-small cell lung cancer. The chain employs TRBV28 and TRBJ1-2; 7 bases match TRBD1. The CDR3 bases are TGTGCCAGTGGACAGGTGGACAGCTACACCTTC. Amino acids: CASGQVDSYTF.